One sample yielded the 13 T cell receptor beta chains listed below, sequenced in a study of T cell responses to AZD1222 COVID-19 vaccine. The method was immunoSEQ multiplex PCR; TCRdb's version includes in-frame clones alone and lacks a portion of them. The sample records 100,000 to 150,000 clones, roughly nine tenths being singletons. The sample here was peripheral blood, taken on day 0 of AZD1222 vaccination. These receptors were obtained from an adult in good health.

The count of this clone is one. The chain has TRBV27 and TRBJ2-1, with D perhaps being TRBD1 or TRBD2 (5 bases each). Germline loops: CDR1 MNHEY, CDR2 SMNVEV (reference sequence). Trimming took off 7 bases at V and 3 bases at J, with 22 bases between the two ends. CDR3 length equals 17 residues. The CDR3 is CASTDLAAGTSYNEQFF. The CDR3 DNA is TGTGCCAGCACCGACCTTGCGGCCGGGACCAGCTACAATGAGCAGTTCTTC.

The V gene is TRBV7-9, the J gene TRBJ1-5; weak D call: TRBD1 (5 bases). Trimming left V 1 base short and J 5 bases short, with 9 bases between. CDR3 length equals 14 residues. Looked up from germline, CDR1 is SEHNR and CDR2 is FQNEAQ (reference sequence). CDR3 in DNA: TGTGCCAGCAGCTTAGGGGGCGCTTATCAGCCCCAGCATTTT. This encodes CASSLGGAYQPQHF.

This clone has more than one count but fewer than ten. The chain links TRBV19 to TRBJ2-7; 12 bases align to TRBD1. The CDR3 extends over 16 amino acids. CDR1 is LNHDA and CDR2 is SQIVND in the germline V gene (reference sequence). V shed 5 bases, J shed 5 bases, and the junction held 10 bases outside the gene matches. The CDR3 loop is CASSAGQGATPHEQYF. In DNA, the CDR3 is TGTGCCAGTAGTGCGGGACAGGGGGCGACACCCCACGAGCAGTACTTC.

The rearrangement uses TRBV2 and TRBJ2-3; 12 bases are shared with TRBD2. V shed 1 base, J shed 1 base, and the junction held 3 bases outside the gene matches. In germline, CDR1 is SNHLY, CDR2 FYNNEI. This CDR3 is built from 17 residues. The CDR3 is CASSEVGLAGRTDTQYF. The CDR3 DNA sequence: TGTGCCAGCAGTGAAGTAGGACTAGCGGGACGCACAGATACGCAGTATTTT.

The chain carries TRBV4-1 and TRBJ2-3; D unresolved. This CDR3 has 15 residues. V was trimmed by 0 bases and J by 1 base, leaving 8 bases between them. Germline CDR1 is MGHRA and CDR2 is YSYEKL. The DNA of the CDR3 is TGCGCCAGCAGCCAAGAGGGCGTGGGCACAGATACGCAGTATTTT. Residues: CASSQEGVGTDTQYF.

In the case of this clone: At one end the junction does not follow the germline gene, possibly because of a read error. This chain uses TRBV6-1 with TRBJ2-3, with TRBD2 identical over 9 bases. In germline, CDR1 is MNHNS, CDR2 SASEGT. The CDR3 has 14 residues. CDR3 loop: CASSEGLALGTQYF. The CDR3 DNA sequence: TGTGCCAGCAGCGAAGGACTAGCGCTGGGGACGCAGTATTTT.

The rearrangement uses TRBV5-6 and TRBJ2-7, with 7 bases lining up with TRBD1. Looked up from germline, CDR1 is SGHDT and CDR2 is YYEEEE. Germline trimming cut 2 bases from V and 9 bases from J; bases unmatched to any gene: 5. The CDR3 length is 12 residues. The chain's CDR3 is CASSLDRVAQYF. CDR3 in DNA: TGTGCCAGCAGCTTAGACAGGGTGGCGCAGTACTTC.

CDR3 nucleotides: TGCGCCAGCAGCCAAGCGGCAGGGCTCTCCTACGAGCAGTACTTC. Protein sequence: CASSQAAGLSYEQYF. The rearrangement joins TRBV4-3 to TRBJ2-7; perhaps TRBD1 as D (5 bases). Germline values: CDR1 LGHNA, CDR2 YSLEER. This CDR3 has 15 residues. V was cut by 1 base and J by 0 bases, with 10 bases left in between.

This clone has a single count. The V and J genes are TRBV9 and TRBJ2-7; D perhaps matches TRBD1 (5 bases). V shed 0 bases and J shed 6 bases, with 16 bases lying between them. Germline V gives CDR1 SGDLS, CDR2 YYNGEE. The CDR3 length is 15 residues. CDR3 amino acids: CASSVGIQGQGEQYF. The CDR3 DNA reads TGTGCCAGCAGCGTAGGAATCCAGGGCCAGGGCGAGCAGTACTTC.

This clone was picked up one time. The chain has TRBV4-1 and TRBJ1-2; 9 positions agree with TRBD1. Germline values: CDR1 MGHRA, CDR2 YSYEKL. The V gene end was trimmed by 2 bases and the J gene end by 4 bases; junction bases not matched to a gene: 5. The CDR3 is 15 amino acids. In nucleotides, the CDR3 is TGCGCCAGCAGCCAAACTACAGGGGGCGGCTATGGCTACACCTTC. Amino acids: CASSQTTGGGYGYTF.

This chain uses TRBV4-3 with TRBJ2-7; either TRBD1 or TRBD2 may supply D (5 bases each). V lost 0 bases and J 1 base, leaving 10 bases between the germline ends. This CDR3 has 15 residues. Per the germline V gene, CDR1 is LGHNA and CDR2 is YSLEER. The CDR3 protein is CASSQDGTASYEQYF. The DNA of the CDR3 is TGCGCCAGCAGCCAAGACGGGACCGCTTCCTACGAGCAGTACTTC.

Written as DNA, the CDR3 is TGTGCCAGCAGCTGGAAGGGACTAGGGGAGCAGTTCTTC. Encoded protein: CASSWKGLGEQFF. The rearrangement links TRBV7-2 to TRBJ2-1; TRBD2 matches 8 bases. This CDR3 has 13 amino acids. The V and J ends lost 4 bases and 10 bases, in that order; junction bases with no gene match: 6. The germline V gene has CDR1 SGHTA and CDR2 FQGNSA.

V usage is TRBV14 and J usage is TRBJ1-1, with 7 bases fitting TRBD1. The CDR3 contains 17 residues. Germline CDR1 is SGHDN and CDR2 is FVKESK. The trim removed 4 bases at V and 3 bases at J, leaving 14 bases unmatched. The CDR3 here is CASSLGYGEGQYTEAFF. CDR3 bases: TGTGCCAGCAGCCTCGGGTACGGGGAGGGACAGTACACTGAAGCTTTCTTT.